The rows below give T cell receptor beta chains drawn from one sample of a study of regulatory T cells in long-lasting Graves disease. MiXCR, applied by TCRdb to the multiplex PCR reads, yields one record per CDR3 protein. The sample holds around 400,000 distinct CDR3 sequences; approximately 15% are singletons and the top ten take about 8.2%. These data are also associated with another study on T cells in Graves' hyperthyroidism and ophthalmopathy.

Sequenced here: peripheral blood mononuclear cells (PBMCs), sampled at new diagnosis, from a patient treated with antithyroid drugs. These TCRs come from a woman aged 40 to 50 with Graves disease. CDR3s include the opening cysteine and the closing phenylalanine or tryptophan.

>TRBV20-1
CSARGGQINTEAFF
>TRBV28
CASSLWGLANNEQFF
>TRBV10-2
CASSRDGGTDTQYF
>TRBV13
CASSLSRVNNEQFF
>TRBV27
CASGRDTDTQYF
>TRBV11-3
CASSLVTDTIYF
>TRBV27
CASSPPGLAFTDTQYF
>TRBV28
CASSFGPGTSSYNEQFF
>TRBV5-1
CASSPKTSGRGYEQYF
>TRBV28
CASSFTTGVGSYNEQFF
>TRBV5-5
CASSWATQETQYF
>TRBV6-9
CASSYRGVSGRAPYNEQFF
>TRBV2
CASSEAGDSWGYTF
>TRBV5-1
CASSLSGLVDTQYF
>TRBV28
CASSGQGSEYSPLHF
>TRBV6-1
CASSPVTGGILGTGELFF
>TRBV2
CASNKGRGEKLFF
>TRBV13
CASSSRGGAYEQFF
>TRBV19
CASSMVGASYEQYF
>TRBV5-6
CASSLVGEAEKLFF
>TRBV24-1
CATSGRTGTGTNEQFF
>TRBV27
CASSYIPGLAGELFF
>TRBV7-9
CASRQGLGTEAFF
>TRBV28
CASSLPRGQPNTEAFF
>TRBV28
CASSFHGRSGYEQYF
>TRBV28
CASSLFRTGDYNSPLHF
>TRBV12-3/TRBV12-4
CASKKGVLDSYNSPPHF
>TRBV3-1
CASSQGIGRGGVTQYF
>TRBV28
CASSLSQGAYEQYF
>TRBV2
CASSEAPHGAPYEQYF
>TRBV28
CASRPNGRYEQFF
>TRBV19
CASSTGLRGEQYF
>TRBV28
CASLGISYEQYF
>TRBV15
CATSREPGLVRTGELFF
>TRBV11-2
CASSPNPQGSRSADTQYF
>TRBV28
CASSYVDTNTQYF
>TRBV12-3/TRBV12-4
CASSLISGVNTEAFF
>TRBV6-1
CASSEWDGVSGNTIYF
>TRBV28
CASSPPGLAPYEQYF
>TRBV11-2
CASSLDGGDVDTQYF
>TRBV20-1
CSVGSLQGGELFF
>TRBV5-4
CASSQLQGAGELFF
>TRBV5-4
CASSQKDSSNTGELFF
>TRBV29-1
CSVGPTATIQETQYF
>TRBV13
CASSLVGSEQETQYF
>TRBV20-1
CSARGGDALQETQYF
>TRBV18
CASSPKGLAGGPDAQETQYF
>TRBV12-3/TRBV12-4
CASSFQGFTDTQYF
>TRBV3-1
CASSHLTGVVGANVLTF
>TRBV12-3/TRBV12-4
CASSPLPGDTGELFF